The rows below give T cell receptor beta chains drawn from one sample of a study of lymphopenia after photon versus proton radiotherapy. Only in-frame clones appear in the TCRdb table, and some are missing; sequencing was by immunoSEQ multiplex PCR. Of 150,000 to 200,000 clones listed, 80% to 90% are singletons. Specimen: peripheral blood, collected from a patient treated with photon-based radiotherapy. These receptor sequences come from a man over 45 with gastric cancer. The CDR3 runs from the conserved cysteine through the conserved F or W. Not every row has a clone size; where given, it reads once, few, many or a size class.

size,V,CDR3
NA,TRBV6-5,CASSYGETQYF
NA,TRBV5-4,CASSLDRGRIEKLFF
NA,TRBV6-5,CASSYSRGKGYTF
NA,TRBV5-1,CASSLEVQGMNTEAFF
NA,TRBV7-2,CASRLQGTYGYTF
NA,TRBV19,CASSIPEGNEKLFF
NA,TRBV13,CASSSYLNTEAFF
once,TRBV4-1,CASSQVLAGPYEQYF
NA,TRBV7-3,CASSPTSGTDTQYF
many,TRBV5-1,CASSLEGGYEQYF
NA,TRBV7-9,CASSSTGQGRYGYTF
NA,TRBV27,CASSLFQGPGLAGGAYEQYF
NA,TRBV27,CASSLYTGTSGQVREQYF
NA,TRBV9,CASGAGRGGLGDEKLFF
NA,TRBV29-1,CSVEDGTLSSYEQYF
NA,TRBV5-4,CASSRTSGETQYF
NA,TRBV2,CASSDTFPNDPLDEQFF
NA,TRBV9,CASSVAGPPSTGELFF
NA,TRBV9,CASSDATLRQFF
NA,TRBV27,CASETGLAGGEQYF
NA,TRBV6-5,CASRRTVVGGELFF
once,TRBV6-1,CASSEGRVKAGELFF
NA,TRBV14,CASSHLMGGIGELFF
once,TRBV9,CASSWGGRETQYF
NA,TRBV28,CASSLRRQIPQGALNEKLFF
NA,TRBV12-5,CASGYGQGTQETQYF
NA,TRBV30,CVLRAWEDYGYTF
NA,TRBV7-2,CASRPAGTSGELFF
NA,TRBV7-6,CASSRGLAGGQETQYF
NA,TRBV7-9,CASSLWATENTEAFF
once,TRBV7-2,CASSVDRGWETQYF
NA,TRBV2,CASSDLTEAFF
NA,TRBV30,CAWSAGTLSTDTQYF
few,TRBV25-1,CASSEEQGGSGNTIYF
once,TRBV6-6,CASTYRGTGTDTQYF
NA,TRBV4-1,CASSQASGGNGYTF
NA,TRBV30,CAWRRGTSPNTGELFF
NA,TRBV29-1,CSAGGMGLPQYF
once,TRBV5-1,CASSSRDRGYEQYF
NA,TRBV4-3,CASSPEGYSGGNQPQHF
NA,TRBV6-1,CASLGGGLMDYEQYF
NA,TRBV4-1,CASSRGIPTSADTQYF
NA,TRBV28,CASYRGKGAGYTF
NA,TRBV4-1,CASSQDPPSGAYNEQFF
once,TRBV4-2,CASSQAPEGTNEKLFF
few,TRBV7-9,CASSLGGGSQPQHF
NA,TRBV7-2,CASSRTSGSKLYEQYF
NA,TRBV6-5,CASSYSPGLSGEQYF
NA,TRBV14,CASSQEIYNEQFF
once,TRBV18,CASTQWTGYDEQYF
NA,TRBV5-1,CASTPGGTEPEKLFF
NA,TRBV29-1,CSVDGAGGTDTQYF
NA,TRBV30,CACSTGSSYNEQFF
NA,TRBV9,CASSVVAGGVADTQYF